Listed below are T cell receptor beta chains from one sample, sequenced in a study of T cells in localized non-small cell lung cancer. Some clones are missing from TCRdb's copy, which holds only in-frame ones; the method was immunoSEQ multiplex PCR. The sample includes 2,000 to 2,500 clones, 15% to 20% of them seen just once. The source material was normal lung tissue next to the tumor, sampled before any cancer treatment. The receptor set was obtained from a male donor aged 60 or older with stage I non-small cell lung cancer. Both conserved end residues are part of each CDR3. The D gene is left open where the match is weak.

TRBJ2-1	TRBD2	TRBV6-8	CASSHSLAGGYNEQFF
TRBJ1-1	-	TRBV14	CASSQGLYTEAFF
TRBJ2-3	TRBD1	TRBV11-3	CASSLQGATDTQYF
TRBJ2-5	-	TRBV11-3	CASSLGPGLKETQYF
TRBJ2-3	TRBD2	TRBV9	CASSARGFRTDTQYF
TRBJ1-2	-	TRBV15	CATRDSALRALGGYTF
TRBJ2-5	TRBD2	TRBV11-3	CASSFDSGKKTQYF
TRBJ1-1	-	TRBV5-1	CASSLQTQNTEAFF
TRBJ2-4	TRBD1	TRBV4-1	CASSQQGAGENIQYF
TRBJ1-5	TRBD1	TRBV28	CASSWTGFASGQPQHF
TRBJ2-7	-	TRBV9	CASSEEAGSSYEQYF
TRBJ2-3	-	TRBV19	CASSIDQGPTDTQYF
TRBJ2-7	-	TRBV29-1	CSVSEQGKGEQYF
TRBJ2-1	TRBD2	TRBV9	CASSVEPAGVWNEQFF
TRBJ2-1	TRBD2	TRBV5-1	CASSLDPGLSKSGEQFF
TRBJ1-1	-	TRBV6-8	CAIEAGAALTEAFF
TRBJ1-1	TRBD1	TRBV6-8	CASRSLGGGRNQAFF
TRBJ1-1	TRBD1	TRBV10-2	CASGSRDSNTEAFF
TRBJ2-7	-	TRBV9	CASGEDSNSYEQYF
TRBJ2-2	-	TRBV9	CASSAQGFLGGELFF
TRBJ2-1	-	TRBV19	CASSRGSVVGYNEQFF
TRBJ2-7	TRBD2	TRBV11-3	CASSLSSGAQPEQYF
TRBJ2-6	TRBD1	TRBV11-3	CASSPTWGQSSGANVLTF
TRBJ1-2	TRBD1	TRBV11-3	CASSLRLGQDNYGYTF
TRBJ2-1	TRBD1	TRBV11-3	CASSVRQGSNEQFF
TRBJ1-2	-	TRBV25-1	CASSELGGYGYTF
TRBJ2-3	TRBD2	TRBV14	CASSLHSASGGAVTDTQYF
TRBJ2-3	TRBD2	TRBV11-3	CASSWTSGVDTQYF
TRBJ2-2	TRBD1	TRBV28	CASSLTGGLRAGELFF
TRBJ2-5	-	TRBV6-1	CASSEETVQETQYF
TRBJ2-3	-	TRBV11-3	CASSSGIYTDTQYF
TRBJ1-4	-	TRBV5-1	CASSLVTDDEKLFF
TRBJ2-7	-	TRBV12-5	CASGLSGVLSYEQYF
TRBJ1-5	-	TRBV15	CATSSGTYNQPQHF
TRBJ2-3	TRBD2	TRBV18	CASSPPTSGRALDTQYF
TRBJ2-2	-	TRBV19	CASMVTYNGDTGELFF
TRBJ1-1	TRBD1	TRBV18	CASSPLGTANTEAFF
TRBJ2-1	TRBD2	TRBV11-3	CASSLGSGIQYNEQFF
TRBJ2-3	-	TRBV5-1	CASSLRYSTKGTDTQYF
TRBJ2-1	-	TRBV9	CASSAWGLNNEQFF
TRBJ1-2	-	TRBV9	CASRMDGNYGYTF
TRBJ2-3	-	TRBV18	CASSPPGSDTQYF
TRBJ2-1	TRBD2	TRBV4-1	CASSQSLAGGRNEQFF
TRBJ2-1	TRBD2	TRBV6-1	CASSEASGSYNEQFF
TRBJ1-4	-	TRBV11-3	CASSLGESRARGKLFF
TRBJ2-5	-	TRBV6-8	CASSYQPGKEETQYF
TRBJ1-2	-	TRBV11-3	CASSLGAPNYGYTF
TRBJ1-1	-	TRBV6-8	CASSPDGLLMFF
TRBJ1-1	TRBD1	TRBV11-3	CASSLDGTGNTEAFF
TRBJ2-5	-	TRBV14	CASSQAGVFQETQYF
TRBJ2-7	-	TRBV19	CASSQQGRPHYEQYF
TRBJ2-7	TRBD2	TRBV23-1	CASSRLAGNEQYF
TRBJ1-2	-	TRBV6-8	CASSDAETVAYGYTF
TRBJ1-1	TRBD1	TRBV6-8	CASRTRQGSRAEAFF